Reported below is one T cell receptor beta chain. This clone was seen only a few times. Its antigen remains undetermined. No much larger clonotype is one base removed from it; base qualities were not supplied. The data originate from a study of cytomegalovirus exposure and HLA in healthy donors (dated by TCRdb to the late 2010s). For the study in its entirety: According to an earlier analysis of several hundred of the donors, about 179 million T cells yielded 120 million or so unique TCR beta sequences and 276 Gb of sequence data. Roughly 300 gigabases of sequencing data and roughly 81 million unique TCR sequences made up an early release that covered 640 HLA-typed donors. Among the approximately 420 genotyped donors, around 81% belonged to the genetic ancestry cluster associated with self-reported Caucasian donors. The study was designed to test whether signatures of past pathogen exposure could be identified by cataloging public T cell receptors. The study used immunosequencing to profile the T cell repertoires of 670 or so subjects and linked those repertoires to cytomegalovirus serostatus. A separate validation cohort of 90 to 150 different subjects was used in addition to the 666-subject first cohort. High-throughput TCR immunosequencing, statistical association of individual TCRs with disease status, and machine learning were combined to predict cytomegalovirus infection status. A later analysis re-examined previously published TCR beta repertoires from over 500 donors and added high-resolution HLA genotyping to investigate patterns of TCR occurrence. In the later analysis, no new phenotypic data were used to find candidate immune exposures; instead, reliance was placed on TCR beta sequences and their occurrence across donors. To decide whether each TCR beta V gene segment behaved as functional or pseudogenic, an earlier analysis of some 540 of the donors relied on high-throughput TCR beta sequencing. Alongside the repertoire data, information on donor age, sex, ethnicity and CMV serostatus was compiled. In a later genetic analysis, genome-wide SNP genotypes for about 55% of the roughly 700 donors were used, and that subset was treated as a discovery cohort. All discovery cohort repertoires had been generated on a single sequencing platform. HLA typing included class I and class II loci at four-digit resolution. Typing coverage differed by locus: A, B, C, DRB1 and DQB1 were typed in roughly 629-630 donors, DQA1 in about 550, DPA1 in around 610, and DPB1 in roughly 450. About five DR-DQ haplotypes were handled as single units for association and clustering because linkage in the cohort was strong. Among 300 to 500 genotyped donors of the cohort, an average of roughly 230,000 unique TCR beta nucleotide sequences was sequenced per donor, of which about 19% were non-productive. Broader findings and caveats from the paper: Most CMV-associated TCR beta chains appeared to be HLA-restricted in a later analysis, and the HLA associations seemed to be driven largely by CMV exposure. In a later genetic analysis, a missense DCLRE1C variant was associated with V-gene and J-gene trimming of TCR beta chains, and the association was replicated in an independent cohort. Presence/absence analyses assumed roughly uniform sequencing depth across donors, an assumption that may not hold. In vitro tests confirmed that three of the cytomegalovirus-associated TCR beta chains recognize cytomegalovirus antigens. A later genetic analysis reported fewer N-insertions in productive TCRs among donors in an Asian-associated ancestry cluster than the approximately 670-donor mean. In a later analysis, TCR association rates were found to vary across HLA loci, with the most associated TCRs seen for DRB1 alleles and the fewest for HLA-C alleles. The classifier was reported to diagnose cytomegalovirus status with high specificity and sensitivity in both the original cohort and the validation cohort. The cohort was sequenced for TCR beta chains only, and without alpha or paired-chain data the features that could be detected were limited. Correlated functional status among segregating V segments might reflect linkage disequilibrium, but an unknown experimental factor could not be ruled out. In an earlier analysis of about 540 of the donors, most TCR beta V segments were observed in productive rearrangements about 87% or about 30% of the time, broadly matching IMGT annotations. The earlier analysis of 587 of the donors excluded approximately 15 rarely observed V segments, including chromosome 9 orphons, because counts were too low. A further reported finding was that TCR beta sequences accurately predicted the HLA-A and HLA-B alleles for most subjects in the first cohort. CMV serostatus was the only immune exposure information available for the cohort. Most TCR sequences were seen in very few donors, while some public TCRs were found in many individuals. In the study, 164 TCR beta chains were listed as associated with cytomegalovirus. At a false discovery rate of 0.05, a later analysis linked under 20,000 TCR beta sequences to specific HLA alleles. Assigning TCR associations to individual alleles was difficult when HLA alleles, especially DR and DQ, strongly co-occurred. In a later analysis, HLA-associated TCR beta chains were found to be more clonally expanded and to have lower generation probabilities than equally common non-associated chains. The authors suggested that the approach could potentially be extended to other disease states and immunological phenotypes. Because HLA typing was unavailable for some donors at each locus, only the typed subset was used in association tests. A group of highly shared sequence variants was considered likely to be a technical artifact of the sequencing pipeline. A later analysis reported that several top co-occurrence clusters appeared linked to parvovirus B19, influenza, CMV and Epstein-Barr virus.

The cohort consisted of some 670 healthy bone marrow donors. All cohort members were sampled while nominally healthy, although unrecorded immune exposures were likely present. The donor tested CMV seropositive and was one of the 289 seropositive cohort members. Every donor gave a peripheral blood sample, and the peripheral blood mononuclear cells from that sample were used for TCR beta sequencing. The Qiagen DNeasy Blood Extraction Kit was used to extract genomic DNA from the blood cell samples. The library was produced with the immunoSEQ multiplex PCR assay. A mixture of 60 forward primers for TCR Vbeta segments and 13 reverse primers for TCR Jbeta segments was used in the multiplex PCR. The CDR3 region of rearranged TCR beta genes was amplified from genomic DNA by a multiplex PCR assay. The amplified TCR beta libraries were sequenced on the Illumina HiSeq System as 87-base-pair reads. The original methods were these. Across the 500 to 750 repertoires, a later analysis counted some 81 million unique TCR beta chains, approximately 10 million of which were shared by at least two donors. A nearest-neighbor algorithm error-corrected the raw reads and collapsed the reads into unique sequences, merging closely related sequences to remove PCR and sequencing errors. Alignment of CDR3 sequences to IMGT reference sequences was used to assign V, D and J gene segments. For a sequence to be retained, a match of at least six nucleotides to both a V gene segment and a J gene segment was required. Rearrangements were classified as productive when the CDR3 lacked stop codons and remained in frame with V and J, and all other rearrangements were classified as non-productive. Following IMGT convention, CDR3 was defined as the stretch from the second conserved V-encoded cysteine to the conserved J-encoded phenylalanine. The earlier analysis of fewer than 700 of the donors excluded sequences that lacked an unambiguous match to a single V gene segment. In an earlier analysis of 587 of the donors, a V segment was called functional when productive rearrangements were above 56.7%, and segregating when the standard deviation between donors exceeded 5%. A statistical classification framework was built to diagnose cytomegalovirus status from the catalog of TCR beta chain sequences. A later analysis assigned V and J genes by comparing TCR nucleotide sequences with IMGT/GENE-DB human TR gene sequences. In a later analysis, CDR3 sequences and most-parsimonious VDJ recombination scenarios were assigned using the TCRdist pipeline. In a later analysis, every TCR beta chain was defined by the combination of its CDR3 amino acid sequence and its V-gene family, and reads without a unique V-gene family were dropped. As a way to deal with suspected cross-contamination and a sequencing artifact, a later analysis dropped over 550 nucleotide sequences that were highly shared and had low generation probability. In a later analysis, a clonal expansion index for each public chain was calculated from normalized within-repertoire ranks of inferred template counts. In a later analysis, generation probabilities were computed with a VDJ recombination model fitted to out-of-frame rearrangements, and the resulting probabilities were checked against IGoR. A later analysis scored TCR-TCR, TCR-HLA and TCR-CMV co-occurrence with hypergeometric tests, applying a repertoire-size bias correction to TCR pairs. To estimate false discovery rates, a later analysis permuted the HLA or CMV assignments 20 times. A later analysis grouped co-occurring TCRs with DBSCAN, adding TCRdist sequence similarity when clustering within HLA-allele-positive subsets. Repertoires with fewer than 30,000 or more than 120,000 public chains, plus five repertoires with anomalous nucleotide sharing, were excluded from co-occurrence clustering. TCRdb retrieved this table from immuneACCESS and kept in-frame rearrangements only. Not all clones are present; in checked studies, unresolved V genes account for under half, and no reason is known for the remainder. The D gene and trimming were derived from the DNA, and the V and J assignments and clone size from that table. Across this sample there are roughly 150,000 clones, with more than 75% seen only once. 6.2% of the sample is in the top ten clones.

Sequenced: PBMCs. The receptor's source is a middle-aged woman in good health and CMV-seropositive.

The CDR3 in this case is CASSPRDNEQFF. The nucleotides are TGCGCCAGCAGCCCGAGAGACAATGAGCAGTTCTTC. The chain employs TRBV4-1 and TRBJ2-1; the D gene is not confidently resolved. Looking up the germline V gene yields CDR1 MGHRA and CDR2 YSYEKL. V is reduced by 4 bases and J by 5 bases, leaving a spacing of 6 bases between them. The CDR3, from cysteine to phenylalanine, totals 12 residues. Only the CDR3 region is kept as DNA, spanning 36 bases read in frame from base 1.